These 9 T cell receptor beta chains share one sample of origin, sequenced in a study of shared clonotypes between healthy human individuals. The data were produced by immunoSEQ multiplex PCR, yet TCRdb's version contains in-frame clones alone and is incomplete. The table lists some 2.1 million clones, just under 95% of them singletons. CD8 cells classed as naive were CD45RO-negative and positively selected for CCR7, excluding terminally differentiated effector memory CD45RA+ cells. The source material was naive CD8+ T cells sorted from blood. The receptors stem from a man aged 18 to 35 in good health.

The genes are TRBV5-1 and TRBJ2-5; D possibly corresponds to TRBD1 (6 bases). This CDR3 region has 15 residues. Germline lookup yields CDR1 SGHRS and CDR2 YFSETQ. The V gene lost 0 bases and the J gene lost 7 bases, with 16 bases spanning the gap. CDR3: CASSLALGASGTQYF. CDR3 nucleotide sequence: TGCGCCAGCAGCTTGGCCCTGGGGGCAAGCGGGACCCAGTACTTC.

The chain is built from TRBV10-3 and TRBJ1-5, with D hard to call. Trimming removed 2 bases at V and 3 bases at J, with 8 bases between. Germline loops: CDR1 ENHRY, CDR2 SYGVKD. The CDR3 covers 14 residues. CDR3 protein: CAISEPNNNQPQHF. For the CDR3, the DNA is TGTGCCATCAGTGAGCCGAATAACAATCAGCCCCAGCATTTT.

This chain links TRBV30 with TRBJ2-5; D gene uncertain. TRBJ2-7 explains the end of the DNA better; the J call may be wrong. This CDR3 is 13 amino acids long. CDR1 and CDR2 from the germline V gene are GTSNPN and SVGIG (reference sequence). The CDR3: CAWSMDGSYEQYF. CDR3 nucleotides: TGTGCCTGGAGTATGGACGGATCCTACGAGCAGTACTTC.

CDR3 in amino acids: CASSDGWGAYNEQFF. The CDR3 region has the DNA TGTGCCAGCAGCGACGGCTGGGGAGCCTACAATGAGCAGTTCTTC. This sequence joins TRBV11-2 and TRBJ2-1; a weak D match, TRBD2 (5 bases). The CDR3 consists of 15 residues. Germline CDR1 and CDR2: SGHAT and FQNNGV. V lost 5 bases to trimming and J lost 2 bases, with 13 bases between them.

V and J are TRBV11-2 and TRBJ2-2; 8 bases agree with TRBD1. Looked up from germline, CDR1 is SGHAT and CDR2 is FQNNGV. The CDR3 sequence is 15 residues long. Unmatched junction bases numbered 5, after V lost 4 bases and J lost 4 bases. CDR3 nucleotides: TGTGCCAGCAGCTCACCCGACAGGGGCACCGGGGAGCTGTTTTTT. It codes for CASSSPDRGTGELFF.

The rearrangement joins TRBV4-1 to TRBJ2-7; a weak D match, TRBD1 (5 bases). The V gene lost 4 bases and the J gene lost 1 base, with 11 bases spanning the gap. CDR3 length: 14 residues. Germline assignment: CDR1 MGHRA and CDR2 YSYEKL. CDR3 DNA sequence: TGCGCCAGCAGCCCGAAAGACAGTTCCTACGAGCAGTACTTC. As protein: CASSPKDSSYEQYF.

The chain recombines TRBV6-1 with TRBJ2-5; 7 bases line up with TRBD2. The trim removed 0 bases at V and 1 base at J, leaving 2 bases unmatched. This CDR3 is 15 amino acids long. The germline V gene encodes CDR1 MNHNS and CDR2 SASEGT. The CDR3 spells CASSEAGGSQETQYF. The CDR3 DNA is TGTGCCAGCAGTGAAGCGGGGGGGTCCCAAGAGACCCAGTACTTC.

This clone has only one observation. It may be a read error: a sequence one base away is much more abundant. The chain joins TRBV27 to TRBJ1-2; 12 nucleotides match TRBD1. Germline V gene data show CDR1 as MNHEY and CDR2 as SMNVEV (reference sequence). The CDR3 covers 15 residues. The CDR3 loop is CASSPGTGGNYDYTF. CDR3 nucleotide sequence: TGTGCCAGCAGTCCCGGGACAGGGGGCAACTATGACTACACCTTC.

In regard to this clone: The same CDR3 is also encoded by other DNA sequences in this sample. The CDR3 DNA reads TGTGCCAGCAGTTTCGGGGGACTGAATGAGCAGTTCTTC. Translated, it gives CASSFGGLNEQFF. The V gene is TRBV27, the J gene TRBJ2-1, with TRBD2 as a possible D gene (6 bases). V was cut by 3 bases and J by 7 bases, with 10 bases left in between. Germline values: CDR1 MNHEY, CDR2 SMNVEV (reference sequence). The CDR3 runs 13 residues.